This T cell receptor (beta chain) was recovered during a study of T cell clones after liver transplantation. The CDR3 extends over 16 amino acids. The germline V gene encodes CDR1 MDHEN and CDR2 SYDVKM. V was clipped by 6 bases and J by 4 bases; unmatched bases: 11. Profiling relied on immunoSEQ multiplex PCR, and the TCRdb table lists in-frame clones only, not all of them. The data hold under 150,000 clones, with 90% observed a single time. Thawed unstimulated PBMCs were FACS-sorted by CD3, CD4 and CD8 into two populations. The sample consisted of CD4+ T cells from blood, taken 12 months after liver transplant. This receptor was obtained from a human patient who received a liver transplant. A share of the T cells may be of graft donor origin. The chain recombines TRBV28 with TRBJ2-3; 9 bases map to TRBD2. The CDR3 spells CASSLRGGRAADTQYF. CDR3 bases: TGTGCCAGCAGCCTAAGAGGCGGGAGGGCCGCAGATACGCAGTATTTT.